Here is one TCR beta chain with its context. The antigen remains undetermined. This CDR3 region has 15 residues. The germline CDR1 and CDR2 sequences are SGDLS and YYNGEE. V lost 4 bases, J lost 8 bases, and 11 bases stayed unmatched. This specimen comes from a study of T cells after yellow fever vaccination. Points from the study as a whole: There was a small share of clonotypes that showed up in both the CD4 and CD8 compartments. The booster response re-showed most primary clones: about 96% CD4, approximately 90% CD8. Contaminants from the bulk population, in the form of abundant clonotypes, could be found in FACS-sorted repertoires.

Template switching with 5'RACE generated the TCR cDNA and added a universal primer site and UMIs. TCRdb reanalysed the 5' RACE reads using MiXCR and keeps one entry per CDR3 protein. The data hold hundreds of thousands of distinct CDR3 sequences, with approximately 13% observed a single time. J is TRBJ1-4 and V is TRBV9; 7 bases map to TRBD1. The input for sequencing was PBMCs, taken on the day of the yellow fever booster vaccination. This clonotype was sampled from a man aged 30 to 39 who received the YFV17D yellow fever vaccine. In nucleotides, the CDR3 is TGTGCCAGCAGCTCCCACCGGACAGGCCGGGAAAAACTGTTTTTT. This translates into CASSSHRTGREKLFF.